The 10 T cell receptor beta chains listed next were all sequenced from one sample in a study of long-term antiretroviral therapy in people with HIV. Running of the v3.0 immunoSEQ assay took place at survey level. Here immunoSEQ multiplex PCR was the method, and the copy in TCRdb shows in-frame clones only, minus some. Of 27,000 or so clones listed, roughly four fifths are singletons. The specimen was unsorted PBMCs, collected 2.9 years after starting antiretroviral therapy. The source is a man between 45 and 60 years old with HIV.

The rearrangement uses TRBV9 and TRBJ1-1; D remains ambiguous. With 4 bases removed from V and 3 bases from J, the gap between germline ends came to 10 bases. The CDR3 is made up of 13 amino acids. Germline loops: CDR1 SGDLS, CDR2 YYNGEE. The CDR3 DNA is TGTGCCAGCAGCTCACAGTCATACACTGAAGCTTTCTTT. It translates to CASSSQSYTEAFF.

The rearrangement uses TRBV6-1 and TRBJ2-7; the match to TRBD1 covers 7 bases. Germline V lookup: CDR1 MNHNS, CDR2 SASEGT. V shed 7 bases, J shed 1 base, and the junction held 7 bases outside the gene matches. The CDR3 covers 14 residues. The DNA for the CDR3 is TGTGCCAGCATTCTGACAGGGCCTTCCTACGAGCAGTACTTC. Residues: CASILTGPSYEQYF.

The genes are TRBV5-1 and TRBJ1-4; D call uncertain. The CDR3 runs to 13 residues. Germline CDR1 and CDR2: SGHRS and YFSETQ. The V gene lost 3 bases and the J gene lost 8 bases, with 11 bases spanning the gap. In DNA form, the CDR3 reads TGCGCCAGCAGCTCCATTATGGGGGAAAAACTGTTTTTT. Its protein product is CASSSIMGEKLFF.

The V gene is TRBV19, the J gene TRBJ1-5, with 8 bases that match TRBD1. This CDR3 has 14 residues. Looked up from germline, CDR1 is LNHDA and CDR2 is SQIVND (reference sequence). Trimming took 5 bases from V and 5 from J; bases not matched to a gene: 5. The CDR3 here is CASSLDREDQPQHF. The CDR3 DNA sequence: TGTGCCAGTAGTCTGGACAGGGAGGATCAGCCCCAGCATTTT. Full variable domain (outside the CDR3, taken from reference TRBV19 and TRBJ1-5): DGGITQSPKYLFRKEGQNVTLSCEQNLNHDAMYWYRQDPGQGLRLIYYSQIVNDFQKGDIAEGYSVSREKKESFPLTVTSAQKNPTAFYLCASSLDREDQPQHFGDGTRLSIL.

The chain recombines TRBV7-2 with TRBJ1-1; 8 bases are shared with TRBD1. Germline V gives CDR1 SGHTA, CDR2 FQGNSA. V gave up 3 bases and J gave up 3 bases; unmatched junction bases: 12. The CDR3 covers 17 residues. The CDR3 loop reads CASSFAGATGGYTEAFF. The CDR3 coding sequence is TGTGCCAGCAGCTTTGCTGGGGCCACAGGGGGGTACACTGAAGCTTTCTTT.

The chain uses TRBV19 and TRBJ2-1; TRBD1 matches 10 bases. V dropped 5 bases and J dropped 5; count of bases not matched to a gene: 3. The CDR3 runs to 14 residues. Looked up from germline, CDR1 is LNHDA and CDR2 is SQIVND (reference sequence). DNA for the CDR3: TGTGCCAGTAGTTGGGGACAGGGGCACAATGAGCAGTTCTTC. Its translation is CASSWGQGHNEQFF.

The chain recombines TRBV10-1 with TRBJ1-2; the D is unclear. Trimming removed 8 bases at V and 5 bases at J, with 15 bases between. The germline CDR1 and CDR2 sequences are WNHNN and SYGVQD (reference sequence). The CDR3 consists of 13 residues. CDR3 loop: CASSQAPGYGYTF. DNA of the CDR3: TGCGCCAGCTCGCAAGCCCCGGGGTATGGCTACACCTTC.

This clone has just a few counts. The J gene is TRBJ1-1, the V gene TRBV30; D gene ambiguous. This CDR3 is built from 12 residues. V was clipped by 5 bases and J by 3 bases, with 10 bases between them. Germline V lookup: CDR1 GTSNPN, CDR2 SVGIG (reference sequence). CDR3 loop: CAWGPGYTEAFF. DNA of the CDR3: TGTGCCTGGGGGCCCGGATACACTGAAGCTTTCTTT.

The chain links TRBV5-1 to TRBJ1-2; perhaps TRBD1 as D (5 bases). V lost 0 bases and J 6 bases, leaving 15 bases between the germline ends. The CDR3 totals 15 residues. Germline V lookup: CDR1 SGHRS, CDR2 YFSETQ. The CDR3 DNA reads TGCGCCAGCAGCTTGGCGATGGGGGAAAGAAATGGCTACACCTTC. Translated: CASSLAMGERNGYTF.

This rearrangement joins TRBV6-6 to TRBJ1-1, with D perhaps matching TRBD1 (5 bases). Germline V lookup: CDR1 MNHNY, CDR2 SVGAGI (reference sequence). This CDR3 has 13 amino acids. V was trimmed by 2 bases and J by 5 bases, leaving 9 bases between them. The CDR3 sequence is CASSYGDRTEAFF. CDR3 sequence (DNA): TGTGCCAGCAGTTACGGGGACCGAACTGAAGCTTTCTTT.